A selection of T cell receptor beta chains follows, all from one sample in a study of shared clonotypes between healthy human individuals. Measured with immunoSEQ multiplex PCR; TCRdb has only the in-frame clones, and not every one. This sample carries around 2.1 million clones, just over 90% of them seen once, and the ten largest clones take approximately 1.7%. Sequences were obtained from naive CD8+ T cells from PBMCs. The receptor source for this set is a man aged 18 to 30 in good health. Some clones in this sample may be carry-over from other donors' samples. Both conserved end residues are part of each CDR3. A D gene is named only where the DNA matches it firmly. Part of the rows lack a size; the others show once, few, many or a class for expanded clones.

V gene,J gene,D gene,clone size,CDR3 DNA,CDR3 protein
TRBV7-9,TRBJ1-4,NA,NA,TGTGCCAGCAGCTTAGAAGGGGCGGAAAAACTGTTTTTT,CASSLEGAEKLFF
TRBV7-6,TRBJ1-3,NA,once,TGTGCCAGCAGCCCCGAACCAGTCACGTCCTCTGGAAACACCATATATTTT,CASSPEPVTSSGNTIYF
TRBV28,TRBJ1-3,NA,NA,TGTGCCAGCAGTTTGCCCCCGGGGCAGGGGACTGGAAACACCATATATTTT,CASSLPPGQGTGNTIYF
TRBV4-3,TRBJ1-4,NA,NA,TGCGCCAGCAGCCAAGGACTCCGGATAGTTGGCGAAAAACTGTTTTTT,CASSQGLRIVGEKLFF
TRBV6-6,TRBJ2-1,TRBD2,NA,TGTGCCAGCTTCAAGGTTGCGGGAGGGCTTTACAATGAGCAGTTCTTC,CASFKVAGGLYNEQFF
TRBV27,TRBJ1-1,NA,NA,TGTGCCAGCAGAGCGGGGGGGGTGGGTGAAGCTTTCTTT,CASRAGGVGEAFF
TRBV5-6,TRBJ2-1,TRBD2,NA,TGTGCCAGCAGCTTGGCTAGCGGGAGGCCTATGCAGTTCTTC,CASSLASGRPMQFF
TRBV5-5,TRBJ1-1,NA,NA,TGTGCCAGCAGCTTGTACGCAGGGATGAACACTGAAGCTTTCTTT,CASSLYAGMNTEAFF
TRBV9,TRBJ1-1,NA,few,TGTGCCAGCAGCGTATTTTGGTACACTGAAGCTTTCTTT,CASSVFWYTEAFF
TRBV7-2,TRBJ1-2,TRBD1,NA,TGTGCCAGCAGCTTAGCGGGGACAGTCTATGGCTACACCTTC,CASSLAGTVYGYTF
TRBV29-1,TRBJ2-1,NA,NA,TGCAGCGTTGTTGCGGGCGAGCAGTTCTTC,CSVVAGEQFF
TRBV6-6,TRBJ1-1,TRBD1,NA,TGTGCCAGCAGCCCTGACAGGGTCAGGACTGAAGCTTTCTTT,CASSPDRVRTEAFF
TRBV4-1,TRBJ1-1,NA,NA,TGCGCCAGCAGCCCTTACTCCGGTGGGGCGAACACTGAAGCTTTCTTT,CASSPYSGGANTEAFF
TRBV19,TRBJ2-2,NA,once,TGTGCCAGTATGAGACTCCTCACCGGGGAGCTGTTTTTT,CASMRLLTGELFF
TRBV28,TRBJ2-5,TRBD2,NA,TGTGCCAGCAGTCCCGGACTAGCGGGAGTCAGGGAGACCCAGTACTTC,CASSPGLAGVRETQYF
TRBV28,TRBJ2-5,NA,NA,TGTGCCAGCAGTTTAGTTGGTGAGCGCGTCTCAATCGGAGAGACCCAGTACTTC,CASSLVGERVSIGETQYF
TRBV30,TRBJ1-1,NA,NA,TGTGCCTGGAGTGTATCCCGGGAAGCTTTCTTT,CAWSVSREAFF
TRBV16,TRBJ1-1,NA,NA,TGTGCCAGCAGCTTCGGGCTCGCAATGAACACTGAAGCTTTCTTT,CASSFGLAMNTEAFF
TRBV27,TRBJ2-1,TRBD1,NA,TGTGCCAGCAGTTTATCGATGGCCCCCGACAGGGTAGTGTACAATGAGCAGTTCTTC,CASSLSMAPDRVVYNEQFF
TRBV13,TRBJ1-1,NA,NA,TGTGCCAGCAGCTCACAAGGACATGTCGGAGCTTTCTTT,CASSSQGHVGAFF
TRBV5-1,TRBJ2-7,NA,NA,TGCGCCAGCAGCTTGGAGGGGTATGACGAGCAGTACTTC,CASSLEGYDEQYF
TRBV9,TRBJ2-1,TRBD1,NA,TGTGCCAGCAGCGTAGCCAGGGGGAACTATGAGCAGTTCTTC,CASSVARGNYEQFF
TRBV2,TRBJ2-3,NA,NA,TGTGCCAGCATTTCCTCCAGCGCAAGCACAGATACGCAGTATTTT,CASISSSASTDTQYF
TRBV27,TRBJ2-2,TRBD2,NA,TGTGCCAGCAGTCCCGGACTAGCGGGAGGGCGGAACACCGGGGAGCTGTTTTTT,CASSPGLAGGRNTGELFF
TRBV11-2,TRBJ2-2,NA,NA,TGTGCCAGCAGCTTAGCCCGTCGCGGCGGGGAGCTGTTTTTT,CASSLARRGGELFF
TRBV28,TRBJ2-2,NA,NA,TGTGCCAGCAGCCCCGGTTCGGACACCGGGGAGCTGTTTTTT,CASSPGSDTGELFF
TRBV29-1,TRBJ1-1,NA,NA,TGCAGCGCCCGCTTGGGCACTGAAGCTTTCTTT,CSARLGTEAFF
TRBV2,TRBJ2-1,NA,NA,TGTGCCAGCAGCCCTTTCACGGATGAGCAGTTCTTC,CASSPFTDEQFF
TRBV27,TRBJ2-2,NA,NA,TGTGCCAGCAGTTTAGCCCGGGGCTCTGGGGAGCTGTTTTTT,CASSLARGSGELFF
TRBV27,TRBJ2-1,TRBD1,NA,TGTGCCAGCTCGACAGGGAGCTCCTACAATGAGCAGTTCTTC,CASSTGSSYNEQFF
TRBV19,TRBJ2-7,NA,NA,TGTGCCACCATGGAAGGGGTTGGGCAGTACTTC,CATMEGVGQYF
TRBV7-9,TRBJ1-1,TRBD1,NA,TGTGCCAGCAGTGTTGGGACAGTTGAAGCTTTCTTT,CASSVGTVEAFF
TRBV11-2,TRBJ1-5,NA,NA,TGTGCCAGCAGCTTAGGACCGGGCCCCGGCAATCAGCCCCAGCATTTT,CASSLGPGPGNQPQHF
TRBV7-7,TRBJ2-5,TRBD2,NA,TGTGCCAGCAGCTTAAGGACTAGCGGGAAGCGGGAGACCCAGTACTTC,CASSLRTSGKRETQYF
TRBV23-1,TRBJ1-5,NA,NA,TGCGCCAGCAGTCAGCGGACGGACGGTAGCCCGAATCAGCCCCAGCATTTT,CASSQRTDGSPNQPQHF
TRBV7-9,TRBJ1-1,NA,NA,TGTGCCAGCAGCTCTAGGGGGGTCACTGAAGCTTTCTTT,CASSSRGVTEAFF
TRBV5-1,TRBJ2-1,TRBD2,NA,TGCGCCAGCAAGGCGAGTCGGGGAGGGCGAAATGAGCAGTTCTTC,CASKASRGGRNEQFF
TRBV7-3,TRBJ2-5,NA,NA,TGTGCCAGCAGCCCCCACCGGGGGTGGCAAGAGACCCAGTACTTC,CASSPHRGWQETQYF
TRBV7-3,TRBJ2-7,TRBD2,NA,TGTGCCAGCAGCTTTTTCGGGACTAGCGAGCAGTACTTC,CASSFFGTSEQYF
TRBV9,TRBJ1-2,TRBD1,NA,TGTGCCAGCAGCCCGCGGGACAGGGGATCCTATGGCTACACCTTC,CASSPRDRGSYGYTF
TRBV7-8,TRBJ1-5,NA,NA,TGTGCCAGCAGCTTTAGGGGTCCGAACGATCAGCCCCAGCATTTT,CASSFRGPNDQPQHF
TRBV18,TRBJ1-3,NA,NA,TGTGCCAGCTCACCTCCTTTGACAACCTCTGGAAACACCATATATTTT,CASSPPLTTSGNTIYF
TRBV29-1,TRBJ2-3,TRBD1,NA,TGCAGCGTCGACGACAGGGAGTTCGGAGATACGCAGTATTTT,CSVDDREFGDTQYF
TRBV19,TRBJ2-7,NA,NA,TGTGCCAGTAGTATATTCGGGGGATCCGAGCAGTACTTC,CASSIFGGSEQYF
TRBV2,TRBJ1-4,NA,NA,TGTGCCAGCAAAGGGACAACTAATGAAAAACTGTTTTTT,CASKGTTNEKLFF
TRBV19,TRBJ2-1,NA,NA,TGTGCCAGTAGTGTTACAGGGTTTTTGGACTACAATGAGCAGTTCTTC,CASSVTGFLDYNEQFF
TRBV27,TRBJ2-7,NA,NA,TGTGCCAGCAATGTGAGGAGGGGCTGGAACTACGAGCAGTACTTC,CASNVRRGWNYEQYF
TRBV27,TRBJ1-1,NA,NA,TGTGCCAGCAAGAGAACCCCCGGGGGGGGCACTGAAGCTTTCTTT,CASKRTPGGGTEAFF
TRBV4-3,TRBJ2-7,TRBD2,NA,TGCGCCAGCAGCCCAAACTTAGCGGGGCTACACGAGCAGTACTTC,CASSPNLAGLHEQYF
TRBV10-3,TRBJ1-1,NA,NA,TGTGCCATCAGTGAGAAACCCATGAACACTGAAGCTTTCTTT,CAISEKPMNTEAFF
TRBV5-6,TRBJ2-7,NA,NA,TGTGCCAGCAGCTTGGCGGATTTTCTACACCGTTACGAGCAGTACTTC,CASSLADFLHRYEQYF